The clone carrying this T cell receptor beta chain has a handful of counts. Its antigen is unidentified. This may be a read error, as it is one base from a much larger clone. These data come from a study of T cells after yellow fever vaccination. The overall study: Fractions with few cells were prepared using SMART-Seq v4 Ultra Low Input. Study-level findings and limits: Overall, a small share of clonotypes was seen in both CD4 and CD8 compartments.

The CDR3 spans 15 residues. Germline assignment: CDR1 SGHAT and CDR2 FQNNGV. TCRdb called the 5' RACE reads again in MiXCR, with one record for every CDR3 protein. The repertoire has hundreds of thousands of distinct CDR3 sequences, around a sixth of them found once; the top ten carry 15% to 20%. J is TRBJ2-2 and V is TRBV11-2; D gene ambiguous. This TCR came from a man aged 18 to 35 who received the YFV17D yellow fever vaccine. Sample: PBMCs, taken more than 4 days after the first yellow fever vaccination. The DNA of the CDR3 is TGTTCCAGCAGCTTAGATACAGCGAACACCGGGGAGCTGTTTTTT. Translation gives CSSSLDTANTGELFF.